Presented here are 10 T cell receptor beta chains from one specimen sequenced in a study of shared clonotypes between healthy human individuals. The protocol was immunoSEQ multiplex PCR, while the TCRdb copy is restricted to in-frame clones and leaves out a portion. The sample yields 2 million to 2.5 million clones, roughly 95% seen once. The material sequenced was naive CD4+ T cells sorted from blood. The subset: CD45RA+ positively selected. The receptors here all came from a man aged 18 to 30 in good health.

The rearrangement links TRBV11-2 to TRBJ2-3; perhaps D is TRBD1 or TRBD2 (5 bases each). The CDR3 is 15 amino acids. Germline V CDR1 and CDR2: SGHAT, FQNNGV. The V and J ends lost 6 bases and 0 bases respectively, with 13 bases between them. CDR3 in DNA: TGTGCCAGCAGTCGGGACGGCACTAGCACAGATACGCAGTATTTT. Its translation is CASSRDGTSTDTQYF.

In its sample, this clone was seen once. The rearrangement joins TRBV7-9 to TRBJ2-3; D gene uncertain. V was cut by 1 base and J by 5 bases, with 19 bases left in between. There are 17 residues in the CDR3. The germline V gene has CDR1 SEHNR and CDR2 FQNEAQ (reference sequence). As DNA, the CDR3 is TGTGCCAGCAGCTTAGAAGCAGCTCCCTGGTCGGGAGATACGCAGTATTTT. It is translated as CASSLEAAPWSGDTQYF.

V usage is TRBV7-9 and J usage is TRBJ2-5; a weak D match, TRBD1 (5 bases). The J call may be in error: the DNA end matches TRBJ2-7 better. Germline V gene lookup returns CDR1 SEHNR and CDR2 FQNEAQ (reference sequence). This CDR3 is 17 amino acids long. The CDR3 coding sequence is TGTGCCAGCAGCCAACTTAGATTCATTGACAGCAATTACGAGCAGTACTTC. Protein product: CASSQLRFIDSNYEQYF.

The chain joins TRBV5-1 to TRBJ2-1, with D possibly TRBD2 on 5 matching bases. Germline V gene sequence: CDR1 SGHRS, CDR2 YFSETQ. This CDR3 comprises 15 residues. V was shortened by 0 bases and J by 9 bases, with 16 bases between the two germline ends. In DNA, the CDR3 is TGCGCCAGCAGCTTGGAAGGGTTCGGGGTCGGTGAGCAGTTCTTC. Translation: CASSLEGFGVGEQFF.

Of note for this clone: The identical CDR3 is also encoded by other nucleotide sequences in the sample. V and J are TRBV28 and TRBJ1-5; D might be TRBD1 (6 bases). Germline V gives CDR1 MDHEN, CDR2 SYDVKM. The CDR3 runs to 15 residues. The V and J ends lost 5 bases and 0 bases respectively, with 11 bases between them. CDR3: CASSPDRYSNQPQHF. The CDR3 DNA sequence: TGTGCCAGCAGTCCGGACAGATATAGCAATCAGCCCCAGCATTTT.

J is TRBJ2-7 and V is TRBV6-5; D perhaps matches TRBD1 (6 bases). V was cut by 6 bases and J by 3 bases, with 15 bases left in between. Germline-derived CDR1 and CDR2 are MNHEY and SVGAGI. The CDR3 covers 14 residues. As DNA, the CDR3 is TGTGCCAGCAGAAACAGGGCCCTCAACTACGAGCAGTACTTC. Translating it yields CASRNRALNYEQYF.

The chain uses TRBV5-8 and TRBJ1-2; no definite D call. V dropped 0 bases and J dropped 11 bases, with 11 bases sitting between them. Germline values: CDR1 SGHTS, CDR2 YDEGEE. The CDR3 has 12 residues. CDR3 region: CASSLGTAYYTF. The CDR3 DNA reads TGTGCCAGCAGCTTGGGTACAGCCTATTACACCTTC.

The chain employs TRBV10-1 and TRBJ2-7; D uncertain. V lost 2 bases and J 2 bases, leaving 10 bases between the germline ends. CDR3 size: 14 residues. Germline V CDR1 and CDR2: WNHNN, SYGVQD (reference sequence). The CDR3 loop is CASSENSFPYEQYF. The CDR3 nucleotides are TGCGCCAGCAGTGAGAACAGTTTTCCCTACGAGCAGTACTTC.

DNA for the CDR3: TGTGCCAGCAGCCGGGACCTGGGGGAGGGTACGCAGTATTTT. As protein: CASSRDLGEGTQYF. The rearrangement links TRBV11-3 to TRBJ2-3; 7 bases agree with TRBD2. There are 14 residues in the CDR3. Germline lookup yields CDR1 SGHNT and CDR2 YENEEA. The ends lost 5 bases at V and 8 bases at J; junction bases unmatched: 10.

The chain joins TRBV18 to TRBJ1-1; D is uncertain. Germline V gene sequence: CDR1 KGHSH, CDR2 LQKENI. Trimming cost V 4 bases and J 4 bases, with 4 bases left between them. The length of the CDR3 is 11 residues. The CDR3 here is CASSLTTEAFF. DNA for the CDR3: TGTGCCAGCTCACTAACCACTGAAGCTTTCTTT. Complete variable domain (other parts from reference TRBV18 and TRBJ1-1): NAGVMQNPRHLVRRRGQEARLRCSPMKGHSHVYWYRQLPEEGLKFMVYLQKENIIDESGMPKERFSAEFPKEGPSILRIQQVVRGDSAAYFCASSLTTEAFFGQGTRLTVV.